Listed here is a single T cell receptor beta chain. Other DNA sequences of this sample code for an identical CDR3. Study members were between roughly 18 and 90 years old and lived in around 24 US regions. The data stem from a study of blood T cell repertoires in COVID-19. About the research overall: Sites in the United States, Italy and Spain provided acute and convalescent COVID-19 samples. PBMCs, B-cell-depleted T cells, or T cells provided the cDNA or gDNA that made up the material.

Methods used by the authors: The authors estimated nucleated cell counts from reference gene primer amplification. Repertoires were generated with immunoSEQ multiplex PCR, while TCRdb's copy carries only in-frame clones and drops some. V, J and clone size reflect that table, while D and trimming were determined from the DNA. This sample yields 210,000 or so clones, of which more than 70% are seen a single time; approximately 7.4% belongs to the top ten. V shed 4 bases and J shed 2 bases, with 12 bases lying between them. The CDR3 contains 14 residues. Looked up from germline, CDR1 is LNHDA and CDR2 is SQIVND (reference sequence).

Source material: PBMCs or T cells enriched from blood (not recorded which). The V and J genes are TRBV19 and TRBJ2-7; the D gene is possibly TRBD2 (6 bases). The clonotype was recovered from a middle-aged woman with acute COVID-19. CDR3 region: CASSTPGLTYEQYF. For the CDR3, the DNA is TGTGCCAGTAGTACCCCGGGACTTACCTACGAGCAGTACTTC.